Presented here are 15 T cell receptor beta chains from one specimen sequenced in a study of multiple sclerosis patients with progressive multifocal leukoencephalopathy. Time point noted: time of PML onset. This table comes from immunoSEQ multiplex PCR, and its TCRdb copy is limited to in-frame clones, with some not included. The data contain some 28,000 clones, 75% to 90% of them singletons. This specimen consisted of PBMCs, obtained from a patient treated with natalizumab. Receptors were obtained from a woman in her 30s with progressive multifocal leukoencephalopathy.

The chain is built from TRBV7-9 and TRBJ2-3; D may correspond to TRBD1 or TRBD2 (5 bases each). Trimming shortened V by 7 bases and J by 0 bases, and 17 bases separated the two germline ends. Germline assignment: CDR1 SEHNR and CDR2 FQNEAQ (reference sequence). The CDR3 is 16 residues long. The CDR3 sequence: CASILSGLPSTDTQYF. Written as DNA, the CDR3 is TGTGCCAGCATCCTGTCGGGGCTTCCTAGCACAGATACGCAGTATTTT.

Worth noting for this clone: Mismatch with germline at one junction end may stem from a read error. The same CDR3 can be traced to other DNA sequences in this sample. The chain recombines TRBV4-1 with TRBJ2-2; D ambiguous. This CDR3 spans 13 amino acids. Germline CDR1 reads MGHRA; CDR2 reads YSYEKL. CDR3 region: CASSPPYTGELFF. The CDR3 DNA follows: TGCGCCAGTAGCCCCCCCTACACCGGGGAGCTGTTTTTT.

This clone has only one observation. The CDR3 DNA reads as TGTGCCTGGAGTCCCTCCACTAATGAAAAACTGTTTTTT. Its protein product is CAWSPSTNEKLFF. The chain couples TRBV30 to TRBJ1-4; no clear D. Germline V gene lookup returns CDR1 GTSNPN and CDR2 SVGIG (reference sequence). This CDR3 is built from 13 residues. The V gene lost 2 bases and the J gene lost 2 bases, with 6 bases spanning the gap.

The chain couples TRBV9 to TRBJ1-1; possibly TRBD1 for D (6 bases). This CDR3 comprises 16 residues. Germline loops: CDR1 SGDLS, CDR2 YYNGEE. V dropped 4 bases and J dropped 0 bases, with 16 bases sitting between them. Written as DNA, the CDR3 is TGTGCCAGCAGCCTAGGGGGGCAAGGCATGAACACTGAAGCTTTCTTT. It specifies CASSLGGQGMNTEAFF.

The J gene is TRBJ2-1, the V gene TRBV6-1, with TRBD2 identical over 10 bases. J was trimmed by 4 bases and V by 11 bases; bases with no gene match: 5. The CDR3 runs to 13 residues. Germline V gives CDR1 MNHNS, CDR2 SASEGT. CDR3 DNA: TGTGCCTCAGGACTAGCGGCGTACAATGAGCAGTTCTTC. This translates into CASGLAAYNEQFF.

This chain links TRBV30 with TRBJ2-5; no firm D call. V was shortened by 0 bases and J by 5 bases, with 10 bases between the two germline ends. Per germline, CDR1 GTSNPN and CDR2 SVGIG (reference sequence). This CDR3 region has 13 residues. The CDR3 protein is CAWSVHGRETQYF. As DNA, the CDR3 is TGTGCCTGGAGTGTACATGGGCGGGAGACCCAGTACTTC.

This rearrangement joins TRBV2 to TRBJ1-1; TRBD1 agrees at 8 bases. The length of the CDR3 is 14 residues. Germline V gives CDR1 SNHLY, CDR2 FYNNEI. V was pared by 6 bases and J by 5 bases, with 8 bases of the junction left unmatched. CDR3 in amino acids: CASSVQGVETEAFF. CDR3 DNA: TGTGCCAGCAGCGTACAGGGGGTCGAGACTGAAGCTTTCTTT.

V and J are TRBV5-1 and TRBJ2-1; 13 positions match TRBD2. The CDR3 sequence is 17 residues long. With 6 bases clipped from V and 4 bases from J, the junction kept 10 bases outside the gene matches. Per the germline V gene, CDR1 is SGHRS and CDR2 is YFSETQ. The CDR3 here is CASTSTSGGPGYNEQFF. CDR3 DNA: TGCGCCAGCACTTCGACTAGCGGGGGGCCGGGGTACAATGAGCAGTTCTTC.

This chain links TRBV7-2 with TRBJ1-4; no firm D call. V was clipped by 6 bases and J by 7 bases, with 9 bases between them. Per the germline V gene, CDR1 is SGHTA and CDR2 is FQGNSA. This CDR3 comprises 12 residues. CDR3 sequence (DNA): TGTGCCAGCAGTTCGTCCCGTGAAAAACTGTTTTTT. It encodes CASSSSREKLFF.

This clone has more than one count but fewer than ten. J is TRBJ1-4 and V is TRBV7-9, with unresolved D. CDR3 length equals 13 residues. The germline CDR1 and CDR2 sequences are SEHNR and FQNEAQ (reference sequence). Trimming pared 5 bases from V and 2 bases from J, leaving 6 bases between. The CDR3 sequence: CASSRGTNEKLFF. CDR3 sequence (DNA): TGTGCCAGCAGCCGAGGGACTAATGAAAAACTGTTTTTT.

V usage is TRBV19 and J usage is TRBJ2-7, with D perhaps TRBD1 or TRBD2 (5 bases each). Germline assignment: CDR1 LNHDA and CDR2 SQIVND (reference sequence). V shed 8 bases and J shed 3 bases, with 11 bases lying between them. The length of the CDR3 is 12 residues. The chain's CDR3 is CASSSGGYEQYF. The CDR3 region has the DNA TGTGCCAGTTCCAGTGGGGGCTACGAGCAGTACTTC.

The chain has TRBV6-5 and TRBJ1-5, with D tentatively TRBD1 (5 bases). V was clipped by 5 bases and J by 5 bases, with 13 bases between them. The CDR3 loop spans 14 amino acids. Germline-derived CDR1 and CDR2 are MNHEY and SVGAGI. CDR3 protein: CASSGTPGYQPQHF. The CDR3 DNA reads TGTGCCAGCAGTGGGACCCCAGGGTATCAGCCCCAGCATTTT.

This clone was recorded once. V is TRBV6-5 and J is TRBJ1-1; TRBD1 is a possible D gene (6 bases). The ends were cut back, 2 bases at V and 3 bases at J, with 16 bases in the middle. Germline assignment: CDR1 MNHEY and CDR2 SVGAGI. This CDR3 spans 16 amino acids. CDR3 sequence (DNA): TGTGCCAGCAGTTACACGAAGACAGGAGTCGACACTGAAGCTTTCTTT. Translated: CASSYTKTGVDTEAFF.

The chain is built from TRBV6-1 and TRBJ2-3; TRBD1 agrees at 8 bases. Trimming removed 1 base from V and 4 bases from J; junction bases left unmatched: 4. CDR1 is MNHNS, CDR2 SASEGT, per germline. The CDR3 consists of 15 residues. In nucleotides, the CDR3 is TGTGCCAGCAGTGAAGGGAGACAGGGGTCAGATACGCAGTATTTT. This encodes CASSEGRQGSDTQYF.

V is TRBV30 and J is TRBJ1-4; the match to TRBD1 covers 7 bases. Germline V gene data show CDR1 as GTSNPN and CDR2 as SVGIG (reference sequence). This CDR3 has 15 amino acids. V dropped 2 bases and J dropped 8; count of bases not matched to a gene: 11. The CDR3, as DNA: TGTGCCTGGAGTTGGACAGGCAGGTCGGACGAAAAACTGTTTTTT. Protein: CAWSWTGRSDEKLFF.